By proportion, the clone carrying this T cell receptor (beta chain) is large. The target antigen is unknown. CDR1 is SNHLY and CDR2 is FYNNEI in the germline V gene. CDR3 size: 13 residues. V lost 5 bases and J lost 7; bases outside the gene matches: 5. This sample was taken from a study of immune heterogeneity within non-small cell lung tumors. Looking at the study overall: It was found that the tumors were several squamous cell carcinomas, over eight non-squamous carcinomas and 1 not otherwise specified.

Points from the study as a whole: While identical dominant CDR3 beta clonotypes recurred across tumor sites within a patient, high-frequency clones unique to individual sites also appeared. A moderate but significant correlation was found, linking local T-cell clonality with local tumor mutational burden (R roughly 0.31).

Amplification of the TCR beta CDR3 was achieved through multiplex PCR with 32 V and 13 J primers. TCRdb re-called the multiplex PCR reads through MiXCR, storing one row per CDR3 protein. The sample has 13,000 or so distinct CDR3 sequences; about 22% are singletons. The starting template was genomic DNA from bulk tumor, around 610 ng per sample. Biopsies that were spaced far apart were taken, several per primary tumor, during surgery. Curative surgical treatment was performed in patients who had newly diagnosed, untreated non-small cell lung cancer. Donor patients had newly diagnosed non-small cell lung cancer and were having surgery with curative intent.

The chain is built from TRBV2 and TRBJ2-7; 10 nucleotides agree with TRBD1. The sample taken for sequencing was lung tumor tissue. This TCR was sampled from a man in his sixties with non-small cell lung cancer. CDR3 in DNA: TGTGCCAGCAGTAGGACAGGGGGGAGAGAGCAGTACTTC. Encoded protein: CASSRTGGREQYF.